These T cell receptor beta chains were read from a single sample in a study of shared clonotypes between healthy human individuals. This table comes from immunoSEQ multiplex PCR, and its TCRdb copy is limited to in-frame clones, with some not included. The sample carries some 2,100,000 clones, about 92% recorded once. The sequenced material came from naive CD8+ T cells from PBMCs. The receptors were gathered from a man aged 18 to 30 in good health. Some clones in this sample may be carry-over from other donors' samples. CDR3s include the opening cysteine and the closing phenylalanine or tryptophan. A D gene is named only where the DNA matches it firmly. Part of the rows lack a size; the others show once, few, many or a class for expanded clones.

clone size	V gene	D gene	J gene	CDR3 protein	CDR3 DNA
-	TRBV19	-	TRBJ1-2	CASTPTPTGRYGYTF	TGTGCCAGTACCCCCACCCCCACAGGCCGGTATGGCTACACCTTC
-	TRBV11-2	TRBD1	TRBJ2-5	CASSTGAARETQYF	TGTGCCAGCAGCACAGGGGCAGCTAGAGAGACCCAGTACTTC
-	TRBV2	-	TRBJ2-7	CASSEALQNMEQYF	TGTGCCAGCAGTGAAGCTCTACAAAATATGGAGCAGTACTTC
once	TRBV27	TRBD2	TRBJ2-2	CASSYIAGGHDGELFF	TGTGCCAGCAGTTATATAGCGGGAGGGCACGACGGGGAGCTGTTTTTT
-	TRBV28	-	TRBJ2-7	CASSPPGAGYPYEQYF	TGTGCCAGCAGCCCACCGGGGGCAGGGTACCCCTACGAGCAGTACTTC
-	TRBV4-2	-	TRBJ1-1	CASSHLRNTEAFF	TGTGCCAGCAGCCACCTAAGGAACACTGAAGCTTTCTTT
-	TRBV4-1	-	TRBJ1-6	CASSQVEVQTYNSPLHF	TGCGCCAGCAGCCAAGTTGAAGTACAGACCTATAATTCACCCCTCCACTTT
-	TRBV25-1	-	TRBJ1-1	CASSRGSEAFF	TGTGCCAGCAGCCGGGGTTCTGAAGCTTTCTTT
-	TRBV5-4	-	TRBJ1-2	CASSFPANYGYTF	TGTGCCAGCAGCTTCCCGGCTAACTATGGCTACACCTTC
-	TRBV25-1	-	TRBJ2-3	CASSEWVLKTDTQYF	TGTGCCAGCAGTGAATGGGTACTGAAGACAGATACGCAGTATTTT
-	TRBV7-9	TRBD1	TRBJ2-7	CASSSTGTANYEQYF	TGTGCCAGCAGCTCCACCGGGACAGCTAATTACGAGCAGTACTTC
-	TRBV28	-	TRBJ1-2	CASRPRTSLGYGYTF	TGTGCCAGCAGGCCCCGGACATCCTTGGGGTATGGCTACACCTTC
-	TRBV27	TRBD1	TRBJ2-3	CASSDRGGRQYF	TGTGCCAGCAGTGACAGGGGTGGGCGGCAGTATTTT
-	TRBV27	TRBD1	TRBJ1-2	CASRGTGDYGYTF	TGTGCCAGCAGGGGGACAGGGGATTATGGCTACACCTTC
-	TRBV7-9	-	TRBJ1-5	CASSLGGLNQPQHF	TGTGCCAGCAGCTTAGGAGGGCTTAACCAGCCCCAGCATTTT
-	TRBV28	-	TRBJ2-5	CASSKDTNQETQYF	TGTGCCAGCAGTAAGGACACCAACCAAGAGACCCAGTACTTC
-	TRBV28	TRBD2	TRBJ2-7	CASSLPQREFYEQYF	TGTGCCAGCAGCCTCCCACAGCGGGAGTTCTACGAGCAGTACTTC
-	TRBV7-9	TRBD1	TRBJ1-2	CASSLTGDYGYTF	TGTGCCAGCAGCCTGACAGGGGACTATGGCTACACCTTC
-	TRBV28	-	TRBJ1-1	CASSPRTANTEAFF	TGTGCCAGCAGCCCTAGGACAGCTAACACTGAAGCTTTCTTT
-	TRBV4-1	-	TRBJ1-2	CASSQLTSSVYGYTF	TGCGCCAGCAGCCAACTTACAAGTAGTGTCTATGGCTACACCTTC
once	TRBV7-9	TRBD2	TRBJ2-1	CASSLGTSNEQFF	TGTGCCAGCAGCTTAGGGACTAGCAATGAGCAGTTCTTC
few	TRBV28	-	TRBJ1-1	CASKDGMNTEAFF	TGTGCCAGTAAGGATGGGATGAACACTGAAGCTTTCTTT
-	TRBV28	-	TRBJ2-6	CASSFVTTGANVLTF	TGTGCCAGCAGTTTCGTGACAACTGGGGCCAACGTCCTGACTTTC
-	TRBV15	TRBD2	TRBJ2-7	CATSSDSGNSYEQYF	TGTGCCACCAGCAGTGACAGCGGGAACTCCTACGAGCAGTACTTC
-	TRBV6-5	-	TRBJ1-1	CASSWGRLNTEAFF	TGTGCCAGCAGTTGGGGGAGACTGAACACTGAAGCTTTCTTT
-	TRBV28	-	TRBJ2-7	CASSYDREAYEQYF	TGTGCCAGCAGTTATGACAGGGAGGCCTACGAGCAGTACTTC
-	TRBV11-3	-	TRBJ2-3	CASSRRTSDTQYF	TGTGCCAGCAGCCGGCGTACCTCAGATACGCAGTATTTT
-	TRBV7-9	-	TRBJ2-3	CASSFSSDYGGTQYF	TGTGCCAGCAGCTTTTCTAGCGACTACGGGGGCACGCAGTATTTT
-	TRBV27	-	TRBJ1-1	CASSRTGIATEAFF	TGTGCCAGCAGTCGTACGGGGATTGCCACTGAAGCTTTCTTT
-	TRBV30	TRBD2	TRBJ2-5	CAWSETSFATQYF	TGTGCCTGGAGTGAGACTAGCTTCGCGACCCAGTACTTC
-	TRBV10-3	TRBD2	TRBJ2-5	CAISEFGGTTQETQYF	TGTGCCATCAGTGAGTTTGGTGGGACTACCCAAGAGACCCAGTACTTC
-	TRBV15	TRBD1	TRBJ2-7	CATSRGTGGHEQYF	TGTGCCACCAGCAGGGGGACAGGGGGCCACGAGCAGTACTTC
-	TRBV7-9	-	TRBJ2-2	CASSLDGQPSHTGELFF	TGTGCCAGCAGCTTAGACGGCCAGCCGAGCCACACCGGGGAGCTGTTTTTT
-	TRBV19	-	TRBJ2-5	CASSFRYGQSQETQYF	TGTGCCAGTAGTTTCCGGTACGGACAGAGTCAAGAGACCCAGTACTTC
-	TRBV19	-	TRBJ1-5	CASSINRVNQPQHF	TGTGCCAGTAGTATTAACAGGGTTAATCAGCCCCAGCATTTT
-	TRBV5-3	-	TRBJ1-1	CARRLAVNTEAFF	TGTGCCAGAAGGTTGGCCGTGAACACTGAAGCTTTCTTT
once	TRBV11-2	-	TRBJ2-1	CASSDRSVNEQFF	TGTGCCAGCAGCGATCGCAGCGTCAATGAGCAGTTCTTC
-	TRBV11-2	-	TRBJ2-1	CASSFRGLPGSYNEQFF	TGTGCCAGCAGCTTCAGGGGTCTCCCGGGCTCTTACAATGAGCAGTTCTTC
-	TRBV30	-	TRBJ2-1	CAWSVLGPSSYNEQFF	TGTGCCTGGAGTGTTCTCGGTCCTAGCTCCTACAATGAGCAGTTCTTC
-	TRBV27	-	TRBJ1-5	CASSPRVGAYQPQHF	TGTGCCAGCAGTCCCCGTGTGGGCGCCTATCAGCCCCAGCATTTT
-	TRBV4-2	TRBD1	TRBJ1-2	CASSQDQVAGGYSGYTF	TGTGCCAGCAGCCAAGATCAGGTTGCAGGGGGCTATAGTGGCTACACCTTC
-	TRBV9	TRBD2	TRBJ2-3	CASSGLAGSTDTQYF	TGTGCCAGCAGCGGACTAGCGGGAAGCACAGATACGCAGTATTTT